A single sample is the source of the 25 T cell receptor beta chains below, sequenced in a study of shared clonotypes between healthy human individuals. Clones were read by immunoSEQ multiplex PCR, and TCRdb kept only the in-frame ones, dropping some. The sample holds about 2.3 million clones, 93% seen once. Specimen: naive CD4+ T cells from PBMCs. Indicated subset: CD45RA+ positively selected. Source of these receptors: a man between 18 and 35 years old in good health. Some clones in this sample may be carry-over from other donors' samples.

The V call is TRBV4-3, the J call TRBJ1-2, with TRBD1 identical over 11 bases. CDR3 length: 17 amino acids. Germline CDR1 is LGHNA and CDR2 is YSLEER. Unmatched junction bases numbered 11, after V lost 0 bases and J lost 8 bases. The DNA for the CDR3 is TGCGCCAGCAGCCAAGAATCGTGGGGACAGGGGGGAAGGGGCTACACCTTC. This translates into CASSQESWGQGGRGYTF.

The chain joins TRBV19 to TRBJ1-5; the D gene is possibly TRBD1 (5 bases). The germline gives CDR1 LNHDA, CDR2 SQIVND (reference sequence). Trimming shortened V by 3 bases and J by 2 bases, and 11 bases separated the two germline ends. CDR3 length: 15 residues. This CDR3 is CASSIGGDRNQPQHF. In nucleotides, the CDR3 is TGTGCCAGTAGTATTGGAGGGGATCGCAATCAGCCCCAGCATTTT.

The rearrangement joins TRBV28 to TRBJ2-7; 9 nucleotides match TRBD2. CDR3 size: 15 residues. V dropped 6 bases and J dropped 5; count of bases not matched to a gene: 11. Germline CDR1 MDHEN, CDR2 SYDVKM. The DNA for the CDR3 is TGTGCCAGCAGCGGCCTAGCGGGATGGTTCGACGAGCAGTACTTC. Its translation is CASSGLAGWFDEQYF.

The genes are TRBV7-7 and TRBJ2-1, with D perhaps matching TRBD2 (6 bases). The CDR3 consists of 13 residues. The V gene's germline CDR1 is SSHAT and CDR2 FNYEAQ (reference sequence). V lost 1 base and J lost 8, with 9 bases in between. The CDR3 protein is CASSLERVHEQFF. For the CDR3, the DNA is TGTGCCAGCAGCTTAGAGCGGGTGCATGAGCAGTTCTTC.

The chain links TRBV10-3 to TRBJ2-7; no clear D gene. This CDR3 has 15 residues. Trimming stripped 0 bases from V and 2 bases from J, with 11 bases between. Germline lookup yields CDR1 ENHRY and CDR2 SYGVKD. CDR3 in DNA: TGTGCCATCAGTGAGTCGGCAGGCGACCCCTACGAGCAGTACTTC. It translates to CAISESAGDPYEQYF.

The chain links TRBV28 to TRBJ1-5; D not certain. Trimming took off 2 bases at V and 9 bases at J, with 11 bases between the two ends. CDR3 size: 13 residues. Per germline, CDR1 MDHEN and CDR2 SYDVKM. The chain's CDR3 is CASSLDTKTPQHF. The CDR3 DNA reads TGTGCCAGCAGTTTAGACACTAAAACGCCCCAGCATTTT.

V is TRBV27 and J is TRBJ2-7; tentatively, D is TRBD2 (6 bases). The CDR3 is 15 residues long. Per the germline V gene, CDR1 is MNHEY and CDR2 is SMNVEV (reference sequence). V lost 4 bases, J lost 3 bases, and 16 bases lay in between. CDR3 nucleotides: TGTGCCAGCAGTTACCTAGATGCGGGAATCTACGAGCAGTACTTC. Its translation is CASSYLDAGIYEQYF.

The rearrangement uses TRBV5-1 and TRBJ2-5, with no clear D. Germline V gene lookup returns CDR1 SGHRS and CDR2 YFSETQ. Deletions cut 0 bases from V and 4 bases from J, with 7 bases between. This CDR3 spans 13 amino acids. CDR3 DNA: TGCGCCAGCAGCTTGGGAGATCCAGAGACCCAGTACTTC. Its protein product is CASSLGDPETQYF.

This rearrangement joins TRBV2 to TRBJ2-1; TRBD2 aligns across 7 bases. V lost 7 bases and J lost 9; bases outside the gene matches: 18. Germline loops: CDR1 SNHLY, CDR2 FYNNEI. The CDR3 extends over 16 amino acids. CDR3 sequence reads: CASIGASGEPDGEQFF. The CDR3 region has the DNA TGTGCCAGCATCGGGGCTAGCGGAGAACCGGACGGTGAGCAGTTCTTC.

The chain carries TRBV7-8 and TRBJ1-2; the D gene is possibly TRBD1 (6 bases). Germline values: CDR1 SGHVS, CDR2 FQNEAQ. This CDR3 has 14 amino acids. V was pared by 1 base and J by 6 bases, with 12 bases between. CDR3 region: CASSLGGGRNGYTF. The CDR3 region has the DNA TGTGCCAGCAGCTTAGGGGGGGGCAGAAATGGCTACACCTTC. Filled out from reference TRBV7-8 and TRBJ1-2, the complete variable domain reads GAGVSQSPRYKVAKRGQDVALRCDPISGHVSLFWYQQALGQGPEFLTYFQNEAQLDKSGLPSDRFFAERPEGSVSTLKIQRTQQEDSAVYLCASSLGGGRNGYTFGSGTRLTVV.

This chain uses TRBV9 with TRBJ2-1; 9 bases map to TRBD2. This CDR3 has 19 amino acids. Germline CDR1 reads SGDLS; CDR2 reads YYNGEE. V dropped 4 bases and J dropped 3; count of bases not matched to a gene: 17. CDR3 loop: CASSPNQVSSGINYNEQFF. DNA of the CDR3: TGTGCCAGCAGCCCAAACCAAGTATCTAGCGGGATAAACTACAATGAGCAGTTCTTC.

V gene TRBV14 combines with J gene TRBJ2-1; D may be TRBD1 (6 bases). The V end was cut by 6 bases, the J end by 10 bases, with 16 bases between. CDR1 and CDR2 (germline): SGHDN, FVKESK. This CDR3 is built from 13 residues. The CDR3 region has the DNA TGTGCCAGCAGTGGGGCACAGGGAAGCGAGCAGTTCTTC. Its protein product is CASSGAQGSEQFF.

This clone appeared once. This chain connects TRBV5-4 to TRBJ2-2; 8 positions match TRBD2. The trim removed 3 bases at V and 5 bases at J, leaving 9 bases unmatched. CDR1 SGHNT and CDR2 YYREEE come from the germline V gene (reference sequence). The CDR3 loop spans 16 amino acids. The CDR3 nucleotides are TGTGCCAGCAGCTGGCCAGCGGGAGATAGTACCGGGGAGCTGTTTTTT. This gives the protein CASSWPAGDSTGELFF.

The chain employs TRBV28 and TRBJ2-1; the D call may be TRBD1 or TRBD2 (5 bases each). The germline CDR1 and CDR2 sequences are MDHEN and SYDVKM. The CDR3 spans 15 residues. Deletions cut 6 bases from V and 7 bases from J, with 19 bases between. This CDR3 is CASSTTAGAPNEQFF. In DNA, the CDR3 is TGTGCCAGCAGCACGACTGCCGGGGCACCTAATGAGCAGTTCTTC. Based on the CDR3 plus reference TRBV28 and TRBJ2-1, the full variable domain is DVKVTQSSRYLVKRTGEKVFLECVQDMDHENMFWYRQDPGLGLRLIYFSYDVKMKEKGDIPEGYSVSREKKERFSLILESASTNQTSMYLCASSTTAGAPNEQFFGPGTRLTVL.

The chain joins TRBV18 to TRBJ1-5, with D possibly being TRBD1 (5 bases). V was shortened by 2 bases and J by 0 bases, with 14 bases between the two germline ends. Germline V CDR1 and CDR2: KGHSH, LQKENI. The CDR3 loop spans 17 amino acids. The DNA for the CDR3 is TGTGCCAGCTCACCATCCAGGGTAGTAGGTAGCAATCAGCCCCAGCATTTT. Translated: CASSPSRVVGSNQPQHF.

This clone was picked up a small number of times. The rearrangement links TRBV7-3 to TRBJ2-7; D is undetermined. V was pared by 1 base and J by 3 bases, with 13 bases between. This CDR3 region has 15 residues. Per the germline V gene, CDR1 is SGHTA and CDR2 is FQGTGA. The CDR3 sequence is CASSLRSAFDYEQYF. The CDR3 DNA is TGTGCCAGCAGCTTAAGGTCAGCCTTCGACTACGAGCAGTACTTC.

The chain recombines TRBV27 with TRBJ2-4; 7 bases agree with TRBD1. Trimming at V came to 2 bases and at J to 3 bases, leaving 13 bases not matched to a gene. The CDR3 sequence is 18 residues long. Germline CDR1 reads MNHEY; CDR2 reads SMNVEV (reference sequence). The CDR3 DNA reads TGTGCCAGCAGTTTAAGGCCGGAGACAGGGCGCGACAAAAACATTCAGTACTTC. It is translated as CASSLRPETGRDKNIQYF.

Concerning this clone: The same CDR3 arises from other DNA sequences in this sample as well. The genes are TRBV4-1 and TRBJ2-3, with 7 bases that match TRBD1. CDR1 and CDR2 (germline): MGHRA, YSYEKL. The CDR3 has 15 residues. Trimming removed 2 bases from V and 1 base from J; junction bases left unmatched: 3. CDR3 in amino acids: CASSQTGVGTDTQYF. The CDR3 region has the DNA TGCGCCAGCAGCCAAACAGGGGTAGGCACAGATACGCAGTATTTT.

This chain links TRBV7-3 with TRBJ2-7; D could derive from TRBD1 or TRBD2 (7 bases each). V lost 8 bases and J 4 bases, leaving 18 bases between the germline ends. In germline, CDR1 is SGHTA, CDR2 FQGTGA. CDR3 size: 14 residues. The CDR3 coding sequence is TGTGCCAGCGCCCCAGGGGGACTACCTTACGAGCAGTACTTC. Translated: CASAPGGLPYEQYF.

The J gene is TRBJ2-2, the V gene TRBV5-1; tentative D call: TRBD2 (5 bases). Germline V CDR1 and CDR2: SGHRS, YFSETQ. The CDR3 sequence is 15 residues long. Trimming took 1 base from V and 1 from J, leaving 8 bases between them. The CDR3 protein is CASSLPDWNTGELFF. The CDR3 DNA is TGCGCCAGCAGCTTGCCGGACTGGAACACCGGGGAGCTGTTTTTT.

The CDR3 spells CASRQRQSTEAFF. CDR3 nucleotide sequence: TGTGCCAGCAGACAACGACAGTCCACTGAAGCTTTCTTT. V is TRBV6-5 and J is TRBJ1-1; TRBD1 is a possible D gene (5 bases). The CDR3 has 13 amino acids. Trimming left V 6 bases short and J 4 bases short, with 12 bases between. Germline CDR1 and CDR2: MNHEY and SVGAGI.

This chain links TRBV6-5 with TRBJ1-2; the D gene is possibly TRBD1 (5 bases). The V gene's germline CDR1 is MNHEY and CDR2 SVGAGI. The CDR3 length is 13 residues. The V and J ends lost 6 bases and 3 bases respectively, with 11 bases between them. The CDR3 bases are TGTGCCAGCAGCCCTGCCAGGGACTATGGCTACACCTTC. Protein sequence: CASSPARDYGYTF.

The genes are TRBV10-3 and TRBJ1-3; D unresolved. CDR1 is ENHRY, CDR2 SYGVKD, per germline. With 7 bases removed from V and 0 bases from J, the gap between germline ends came to 10 bases. This CDR3 has 14 residues. The CDR3 DNA reads TGTGCCATCACTTCAGCCTCCTCTGGAAACACCATATATTTT. Amino acid sequence: CAITSASSGNTIYF.

The chain carries TRBV5-4 and TRBJ2-7; D is possibly TRBD1 or TRBD2 (6 bases each). Trimming took 4 bases from V and 6 from J, leaving 17 bases between them. Germline V gene data show CDR1 as SGHNT and CDR2 as YYREEE (reference sequence). This CDR3 region has 14 residues. CDR3 sequence: CASSLDPEGGEQYF. For the CDR3, the DNA is TGTGCCAGCAGCCTAGACCCCGAGGGGGGCGAGCAGTACTTC.

The V and J genes are TRBV5-1 and TRBJ2-2; tentatively, D is TRBD2 (6 bases). CDR1 is SGHRS and CDR2 is YFSETQ in the germline V gene. Trimming cost V 0 bases and J 5 bases, with 11 bases left between them. CDR3 length equals 15 residues. Here the CDR3 DNA reads TGCGCCAGCAGCTTGGTGGAGGGTTATACCGGGGAGCTGTTTTTT. This encodes CASSLVEGYTGELFF.